The 17 T cell receptor beta chains given below trace back to one sample, sequenced in a study of blood T cell repertoires in COVID-19 (dated by TCRdb to 2019 to 2021). The method was the immunoSEQ multiplex PCR assay. TCRdb's version of the immuneACCESS table is confined to in-frame rearrangements and falls short of the full clone set. An unresolved V gene accounts for under half of the shortfall where checked; the remainder is of unknown origin. The sample table records about 24,000 clones; 89% of these occur just once. The ten largest account for over 9.5% of the sample. What was sequenced was peripheral blood. Receptor source: a man between 65 and 79 years old with acute or convalescent COVID-19.

This chain links TRBV5-1 with TRBJ2-3; 8 bases are shared with TRBD1. J was trimmed by 3 bases and V by 4 bases; bases with no gene match: 4. There are 14 residues in the CDR3. CDR1 SGHRS and CDR2 YFSETQ come from the germline V gene. The DNA for the CDR3 is TGCGCCAGCAGCCCCGGACAGGGTACAGATACGCAGTATTTT. This gives the protein CASSPGQGTDTQYF.

This clone was detected once. This rearrangement joins TRBV24-1 to TRBJ2-5, with 8 bases that match TRBD1. The V gene's germline CDR1 is KGHDR and CDR2 SFDVKD. The CDR3 covers 16 residues. V shed 3 bases and J 5 bases; nucleotides not matched to a gene: 10. CDR3 protein: CATSDPAGGGLETQYF. The CDR3 bases are TGTGCCACCAGTGATCCGGCAGGGGGCGGTTTGGAGACCCAGTACTTC.

The chain employs TRBV6-5 and TRBJ1-4; D might be TRBD1 (6 bases). Germline CDR1 reads MNHEY; CDR2 reads SVGAGI. Trimming cost V 6 bases and J 7 bases, with 12 bases left between them. The CDR3 length is 13 residues. CDR3: CASRREGGEKLFF. The CDR3, as DNA: TGTGCCAGCAGACGGGAGGGGGGTGAAAAACTGTTTTTT.

The rearrangement joins TRBV6-5 to TRBJ2-3; 7 bases agree with TRBD2. Germline values: CDR1 MNHEY, CDR2 SVGAGI. The CDR3 is 13 amino acids. With 2 bases clipped from V and 6 bases from J, the junction kept 2 bases outside the gene matches. CDR3 coding DNA: TGTGCCAGCAGTTACCAGGGAGGGGATACGCAGTATTTT. Translated, it gives CASSYQGGDTQYF.

V and J are TRBV11-1 and TRBJ2-3, with TRBD2 as a possible D gene (7 bases). The CDR3 length is 16 residues. Germline V gene lookup returns CDR1 SGHAT and CDR2 FQDESV (reference sequence). With 2 bases removed from V and 1 base from J, the gap between germline ends came to 13 bases. CDR3 DNA: TGTGCCAGCAGCTTACTTGGGGGGGCACGCACAGATACGCAGTATTTT. Residues: CASSLLGGARTDTQYF.

CDR3 sequence reads: CASSQAGQRPNYGYTF. CDR3 DNA sequence: TGTGCCAGCAGCCAGGCAGGACAGCGCCCTAACTATGGCTACACCTTC. V is TRBV3-1 (or the pseudogene TRBV3-2) and J is TRBJ1-2; TRBD1 might be the D (6 bases). Germline V CDR1 and CDR2: LGHDT, YNNKEL (reference sequence). Trimming pared 3 bases from V and 0 bases from J, leaving 14 bases between. The CDR3 consists of 16 residues.

This chain uses TRBV9 with TRBJ1-4; 9 nucleotides agree with TRBD1. The V gene end was trimmed by 3 bases and the J gene end by 7 bases; junction bases not matched to a gene: 10. The germline CDR1 and CDR2 sequences are SGDLS and YYNGEE. CDR3 length: 16 residues. CDR3 residues: CASSAISGTGREKLFF. The CDR3 DNA reads as TGTGCCAGCAGCGCCATATCCGGGACAGGGCGTGAAAAACTGTTTTTT.

The chain joins TRBV3-1 (or the pseudogene TRBV3-2) to TRBJ2-1, with 7 bases identical to TRBD1. CDR1 is LGHDT and CDR2 is YNNKEL in the germline V gene (reference sequence). The CDR3 has 17 residues. Trimming at V came to 0 bases and at J to 8 bases, leaving 13 bases not matched to a gene. In nucleotides, the CDR3 is TGTGCCAGCAGCCAAGATCCAGGGCAGGGGGTATGGGATGAGCAGTTCTTC. It encodes CASSQDPGQGVWDEQFF.

V gene TRBV7-9 combines with J gene TRBJ2-3; 11 bases fit TRBD2. The CDR3 totals 19 residues. Trimming cost V 4 bases and J 0 bases; bases outside gene matches: 12. Germline CDR1 is SEHNR and CDR2 is FQNEAQ (reference sequence). This CDR3 reads CASSSRITTSGTSTDTQYF. In DNA, the CDR3 is TGTGCCAGCAGCTCGAGAATCACGACTAGCGGGACTAGCACAGATACGCAGTATTTT.

The J gene is TRBJ2-3, the V gene TRBV27; D gene ambiguous. Per germline, CDR1 MNHEY and CDR2 SMNVEV (reference sequence). V dropped 6 bases and J dropped 3 bases, with 10 bases sitting between them. The CDR3 is 13 residues long. Here the CDR3 DNA reads TGTGCCAGCAGCTGGCTCGGGACAGATACGCAGTATTTT. It codes for CASSWLGTDTQYF.

In this sample, this clone turned up a few times. CDR3 DNA: TGCAGCGCGTACACAGATACGCAGTATTTT. It is translated as CSAYTDTQYF. The V and J genes are TRBV29-1 and TRBJ2-3; unclear D gene. The CDR3 extends over 10 amino acids. The V gene lost 7 bases and the J gene lost 2 bases, with 4 bases spanning the gap. Germline CDR1 reads SQVTM; CDR2 reads ANQGSEA.

This chain joins TRBV10-1 and TRBJ2-1, with TRBD2 matching 10 bases. Germline V gives CDR1 WNHNN, CDR2 SYGVQD (reference sequence). Trimming at V came to 4 bases and at J to 6 bases, leaving 3 bases not matched to a gene. CDR3 length: 14 residues. The CDR3 DNA sequence: TGCGCCAGCAGTGCGAGCGGGAGGGCCAATGAGCAGTTCTTC. This gives the protein CASSASGRANEQFF.

The chain links TRBV28 to TRBJ1-2; TRBD1 might be the D (6 bases). The CDR3 is made up of 14 amino acids. V lost 7 bases to trimming and J lost 3 bases, with 15 bases between them. Germline V gives CDR1 MDHEN, CDR2 SYDVKM. CDR3 coding DNA: TGTGCCAGCACCGGCCAGGGGTCGCACTATGGCTACACCTTC. It translates to CASTGQGSHYGYTF.

This sequence joins TRBV6-5 and TRBJ2-5, with 13 bases matching TRBD2. V trimming: 6 bases; J trimming: 4 bases; junction bases outside the gene matches: 2. Germline V gene sequence: CDR1 MNHEY, CDR2 SVGAGI. The CDR3 is 14 amino acids. Here the CDR3 DNA reads TGTGCCAGCAGAGGACTAGCGGGAGTAGAGACCCAGTACTTC. Translation: CASRGLAGVETQYF.

The chain employs TRBV29-1 and TRBJ2-7; maybe TRBD2 (6 bases). CDR1 is SQVTM, CDR2 ANQGSEA, per germline. V gave up 4 bases and J gave up 0 bases, with 7 bases separating them. The CDR3 contains 12 residues. The CDR3 loop is CSVVRGSYEQYF. Here the CDR3 DNA reads TGCAGCGTTGTGCGGGGCTCCTACGAGCAGTACTTC.

This clone showed up just a few times. V usage is TRBV7-7 and J usage is TRBJ2-1; TRBD1 aligns across 8 bases. The CDR3 consists of 17 residues. V gave up 6 bases and J gave up 0 bases; unmatched junction bases: 10. Germline V gene sequence: CDR1 SSHAT, CDR2 FNYEAQ (reference sequence). CDR3 loop: CASSPQTGAISYNEQFF. The CDR3 DNA is TGTGCCAGCAGTCCACAGACAGGGGCAATCTCCTACAATGAGCAGTTCTTC.

V and J are TRBV27 and TRBJ1-5, with D possibly being TRBD1 (6 bases). From germline, CDR1 is MNHEY and CDR2 SMNVEV (reference sequence). The CDR3 has 14 residues. The ends were cut back, 5 bases at V and 5 bases at J, with 13 bases in the middle. In DNA, the CDR3 is TGTGCCAGCAGTAGCCACAGGGTGGATCAGCCCCAGCATTTT. It yields the protein CASSSHRVDQPQHF.